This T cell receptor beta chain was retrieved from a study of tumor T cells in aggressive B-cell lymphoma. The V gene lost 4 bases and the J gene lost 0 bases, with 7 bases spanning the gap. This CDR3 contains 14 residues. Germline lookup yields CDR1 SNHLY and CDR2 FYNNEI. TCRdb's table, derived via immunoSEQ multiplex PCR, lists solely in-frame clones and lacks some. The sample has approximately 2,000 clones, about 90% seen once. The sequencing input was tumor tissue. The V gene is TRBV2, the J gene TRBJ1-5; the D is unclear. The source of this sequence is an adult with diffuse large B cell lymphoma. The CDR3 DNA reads TGTGCCAGCAGTGGTGACACTAGCAATCAGCCCCAGCATTTT. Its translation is CASSGDTSNQPQHF. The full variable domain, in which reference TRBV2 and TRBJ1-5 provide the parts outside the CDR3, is EPEVTQTPSHQVTQMGQEVILRCVPISNHLYFYWYRQILGQKVEFLVSFYNNEISEKSEIFDDQFSVERPDGSNFTLKIRSTKLEDSAMYFCASSGDTSNQPQHFGDGTRLSIL.